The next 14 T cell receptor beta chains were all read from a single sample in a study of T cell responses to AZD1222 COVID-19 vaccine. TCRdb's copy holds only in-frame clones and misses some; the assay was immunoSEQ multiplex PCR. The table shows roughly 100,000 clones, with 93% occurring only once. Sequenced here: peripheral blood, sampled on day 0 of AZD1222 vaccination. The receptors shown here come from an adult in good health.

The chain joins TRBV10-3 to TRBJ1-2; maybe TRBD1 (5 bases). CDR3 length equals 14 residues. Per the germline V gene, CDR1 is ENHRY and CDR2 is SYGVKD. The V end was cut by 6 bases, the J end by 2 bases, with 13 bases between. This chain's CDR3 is CAISHDSSNYGYTF. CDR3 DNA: TGTGCCATCAGCCACGACAGTTCCAACTATGGCTACACCTTC.

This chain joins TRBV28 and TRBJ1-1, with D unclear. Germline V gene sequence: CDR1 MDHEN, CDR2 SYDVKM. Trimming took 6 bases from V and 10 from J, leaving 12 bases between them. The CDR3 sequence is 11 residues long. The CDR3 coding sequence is TGTGCCAGCAGCTCACCTGGAGGAGCTTTCTTT. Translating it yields CASSSPGGAFF.

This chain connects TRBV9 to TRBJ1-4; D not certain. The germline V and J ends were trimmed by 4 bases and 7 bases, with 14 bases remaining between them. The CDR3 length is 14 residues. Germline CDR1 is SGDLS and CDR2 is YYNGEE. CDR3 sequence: CASSSHSTGEKLFF. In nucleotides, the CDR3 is TGTGCCAGCAGCTCTCACAGTACGGGTGAAAAACTGTTTTTT.

CDR3 nucleotide sequence: TGTGCCAGCAGCCCGGGCCGGGACCACACAGATACGCAGTATTTT. Protein sequence: CASSPGRDHTDTQYF. This sequence joins TRBV7-9 and TRBJ2-3; the D call may be TRBD1 or TRBD2 (5 bases each). Germline assignment: CDR1 SEHNR and CDR2 FQNEAQ (reference sequence). V lost 5 bases to trimming and J lost 2 bases, with 14 bases between them. This CDR3 contains 15 residues.

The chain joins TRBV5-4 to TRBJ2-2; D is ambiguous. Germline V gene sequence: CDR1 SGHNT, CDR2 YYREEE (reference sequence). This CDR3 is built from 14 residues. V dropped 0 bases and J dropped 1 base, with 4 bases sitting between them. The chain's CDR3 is CASSLGRNTGELFF. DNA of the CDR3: TGTGCCAGCAGCTTGGGACGGAACACCGGGGAGCTGTTTTTT.

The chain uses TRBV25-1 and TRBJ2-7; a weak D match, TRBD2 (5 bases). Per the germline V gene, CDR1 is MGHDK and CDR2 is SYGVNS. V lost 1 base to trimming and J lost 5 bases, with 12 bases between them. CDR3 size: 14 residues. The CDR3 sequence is CASSEFGGGDEQYF. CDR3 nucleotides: TGTGCCAGCAGTGAATTTGGAGGTGGGGACGAGCAGTACTTC.

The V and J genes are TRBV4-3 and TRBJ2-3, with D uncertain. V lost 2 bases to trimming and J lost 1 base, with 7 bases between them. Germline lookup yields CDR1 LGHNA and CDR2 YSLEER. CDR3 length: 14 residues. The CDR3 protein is CASSQSGGTDTQYF. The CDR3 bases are TGCGCCAGCAGCCAATCTGGGGGCACAGATACGCAGTATTTT.

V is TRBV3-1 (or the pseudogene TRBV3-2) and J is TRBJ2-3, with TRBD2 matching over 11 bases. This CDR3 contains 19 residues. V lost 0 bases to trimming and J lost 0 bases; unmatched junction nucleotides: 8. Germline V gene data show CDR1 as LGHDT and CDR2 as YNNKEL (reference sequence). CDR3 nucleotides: TGTGCCAGCAGCCAAGATGTTCGGGCTAGCGGGAGGAGCACAGATACGCAGTATTTT. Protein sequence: CASSQDVRASGRSTDTQYF.

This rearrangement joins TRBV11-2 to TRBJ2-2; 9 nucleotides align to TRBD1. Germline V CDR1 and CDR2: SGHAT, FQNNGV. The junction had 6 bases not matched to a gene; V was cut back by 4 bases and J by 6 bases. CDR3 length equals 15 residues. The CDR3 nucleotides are TGTGCCAGCAGCTGGTACAGGGGGCCCCCCGGGGAGCTGTTTTTT. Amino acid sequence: CASSWYRGPPGELFF.

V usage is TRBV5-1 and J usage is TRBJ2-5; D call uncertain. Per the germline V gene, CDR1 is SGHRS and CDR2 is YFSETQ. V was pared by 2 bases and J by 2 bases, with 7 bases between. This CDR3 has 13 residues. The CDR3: CASSLEQQETQYF. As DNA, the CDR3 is TGCGCCAGCAGCTTAGAACAGCAAGAGACCCAGTACTTC.

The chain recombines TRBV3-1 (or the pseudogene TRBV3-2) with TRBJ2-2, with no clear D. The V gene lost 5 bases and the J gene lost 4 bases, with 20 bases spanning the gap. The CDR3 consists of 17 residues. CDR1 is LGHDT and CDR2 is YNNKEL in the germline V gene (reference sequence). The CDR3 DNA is TGTGCCAGCAGCTCGAGGCTAGTTACCCATCTCACCGGGGAGCTGTTTTTT. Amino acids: CASSSRLVTHLTGELFF.

Here the CDR3 reads CASSRDRRETQYF. The DNA for the CDR3 is TGTGCCAGTAGTAGGGATAGGCGAGAGACCCAGTACTTC. The rearrangement uses TRBV19 and TRBJ2-5, with unresolved D. The CDR3 is made up of 13 amino acids. Germline CDR1 reads LNHDA; CDR2 reads SQIVND (reference sequence). Trimming cost V 4 bases and J 4 bases, with 10 bases left between them.

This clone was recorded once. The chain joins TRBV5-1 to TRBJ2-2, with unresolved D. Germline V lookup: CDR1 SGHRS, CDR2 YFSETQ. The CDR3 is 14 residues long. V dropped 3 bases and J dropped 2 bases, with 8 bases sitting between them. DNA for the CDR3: TGCGCCAGCAGCTCGACTGATAACACCGGGGAGCTGTTTTTT. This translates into CASSSTDNTGELFF.

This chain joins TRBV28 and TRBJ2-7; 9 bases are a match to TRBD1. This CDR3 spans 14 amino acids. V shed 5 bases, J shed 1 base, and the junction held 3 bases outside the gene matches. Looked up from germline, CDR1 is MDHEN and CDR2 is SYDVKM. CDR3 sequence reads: CASSGDRVSYEQYF. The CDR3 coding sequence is TGTGCCAGCAGTGGGGACAGGGTTTCCTACGAGCAGTACTTC.